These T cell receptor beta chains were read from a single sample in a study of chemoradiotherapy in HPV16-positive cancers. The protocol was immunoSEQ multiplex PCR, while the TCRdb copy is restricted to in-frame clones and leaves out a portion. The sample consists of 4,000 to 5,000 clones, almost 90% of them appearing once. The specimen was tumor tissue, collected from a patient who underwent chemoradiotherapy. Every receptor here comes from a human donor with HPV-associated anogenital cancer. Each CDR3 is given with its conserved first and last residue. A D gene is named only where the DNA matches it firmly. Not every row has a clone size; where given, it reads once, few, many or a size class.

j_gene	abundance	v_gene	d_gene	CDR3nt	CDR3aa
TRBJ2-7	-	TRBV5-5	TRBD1	TGTGCCAGCAGCTGGAGGACAGGGACCGAGCAGTACTTC	CASSWRTGTEQYF
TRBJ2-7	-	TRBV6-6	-	TGTGCCAGCAAGGGCCCGTGGAACTCCTACGAGCAGTACTTC	CASKGPWNSYEQYF
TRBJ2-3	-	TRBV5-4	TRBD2	TGTGCCAGCAGCTTGGAGCGGGAGGCCGGAGATACGCAGTATTTT	CASSLEREAGDTQYF
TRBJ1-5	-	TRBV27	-	TGTGCCAGCAGCTCCCCGGGGAATCAGCCCCAGCATTTT	CASSSPGNQPQHF
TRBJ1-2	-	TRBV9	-	TGTGCCAGCACTCTGGGTTCGGGGGCGAACTATGGCTACACCTTC	CASTLGSGANYGYTF
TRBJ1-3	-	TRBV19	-	TGTGCCAGTAGTACCTCTGGAAACACCATATATTTT	CASSTSGNTIYF
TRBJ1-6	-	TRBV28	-	TGTGCCAGCAGTTCCATGCTCGGGGGGGGGTCACCCCTCCACTTT	CASSSMLGGGSPLHF
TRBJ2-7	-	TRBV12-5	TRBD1	TGTGCTAGTGGCCGGGACAGCGTCTACGAGCAGTACTTC	CASGRDSVYEQYF
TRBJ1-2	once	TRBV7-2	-	TGTGCCAGCAGCTTAGGGAGAGGACAAAGGTCCGGCTACACCTTC	CASSLGRGQRSGYTF
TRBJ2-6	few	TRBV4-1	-	TGCGCCAGCAGCCAAGTGGACATGGGGTTTTCTGGGGCCAACGTCCTGACTTTC	CASSQVDMGFSGANVLTF
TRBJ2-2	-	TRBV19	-	TGTGCCAGTAGTATTCGGGGTCAACCCGGGGAGCTGTTTTTT	CASSIRGQPGELFF
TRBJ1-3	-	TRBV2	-	TGTGCCAGCGGCGCAGGGAGGGGAAACACCATATATTTT	CASGAGRGNTIYF
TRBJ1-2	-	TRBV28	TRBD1	TGTGCCAGCAGCTACAGGGGCGGCTATGGCTACACCTTC	CASSYRGGYGYTF
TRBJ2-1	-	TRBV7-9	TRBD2	TGTGCCAGCAGCTCACTAGCGGGGCTATCCTACAATGAGCAGTTCTTC	CASSSLAGLSYNEQFF
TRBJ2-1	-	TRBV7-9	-	TGTGCCAGCAGCACGACAGCTCCTGGCTACAATGAGCAGTTCTTC	CASSTTAPGYNEQFF
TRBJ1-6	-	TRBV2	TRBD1	TGTGCCAGCAGTGAGGACAGGGGGTATTCACCCCTCCACTTT	CASSEDRGYSPLHF
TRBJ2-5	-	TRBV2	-	TGTGCCAGCAGGGAGAATACGTACCAAGAGACCCAGTACTTC	CASRENTYQETQYF